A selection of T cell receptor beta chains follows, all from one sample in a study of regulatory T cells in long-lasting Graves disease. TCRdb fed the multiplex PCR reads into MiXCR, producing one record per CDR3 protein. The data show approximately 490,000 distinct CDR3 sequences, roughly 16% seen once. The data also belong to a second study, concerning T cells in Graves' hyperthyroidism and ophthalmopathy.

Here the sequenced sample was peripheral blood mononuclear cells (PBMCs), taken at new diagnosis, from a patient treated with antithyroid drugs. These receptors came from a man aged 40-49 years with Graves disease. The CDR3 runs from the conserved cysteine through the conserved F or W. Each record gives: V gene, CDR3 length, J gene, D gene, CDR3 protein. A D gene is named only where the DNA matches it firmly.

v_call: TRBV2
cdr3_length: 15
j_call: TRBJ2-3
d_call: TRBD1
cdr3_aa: CASSQGQGSADTQYF

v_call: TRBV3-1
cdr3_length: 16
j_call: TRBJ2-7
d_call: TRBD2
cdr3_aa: CATRAGLAGGLAEQYF

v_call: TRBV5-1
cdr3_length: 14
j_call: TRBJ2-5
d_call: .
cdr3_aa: CASSLDGRGETQYF

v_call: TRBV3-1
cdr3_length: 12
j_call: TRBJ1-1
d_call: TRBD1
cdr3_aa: CASSRTGTGAFF

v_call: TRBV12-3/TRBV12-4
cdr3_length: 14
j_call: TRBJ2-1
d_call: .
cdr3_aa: CASSFPGPNNEQFF

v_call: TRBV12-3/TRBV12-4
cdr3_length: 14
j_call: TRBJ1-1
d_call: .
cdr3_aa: CASSLNLGNTEAFF

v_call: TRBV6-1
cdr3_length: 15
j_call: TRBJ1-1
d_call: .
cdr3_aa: CASGKVGGGDTEAFF

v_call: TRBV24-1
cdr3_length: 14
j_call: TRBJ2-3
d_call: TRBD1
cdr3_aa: CATSQTGSTDTQYF

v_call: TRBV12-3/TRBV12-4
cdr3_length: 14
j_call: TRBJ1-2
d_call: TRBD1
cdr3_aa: CASRTGTDFYGYTF

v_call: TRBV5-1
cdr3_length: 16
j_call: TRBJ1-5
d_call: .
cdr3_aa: CASSLEGPHSNQPQHF

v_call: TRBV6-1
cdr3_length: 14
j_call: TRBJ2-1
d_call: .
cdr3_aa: CASMILRAGNEQFF

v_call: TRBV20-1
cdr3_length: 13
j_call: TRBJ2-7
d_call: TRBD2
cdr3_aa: CSAVGGSSYEQYF

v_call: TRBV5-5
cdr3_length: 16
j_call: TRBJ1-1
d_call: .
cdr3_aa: CASSNGLDQGGTEAFF

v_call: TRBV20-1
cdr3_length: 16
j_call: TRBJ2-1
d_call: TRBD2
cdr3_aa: CSASSGRAQGDVEQFF